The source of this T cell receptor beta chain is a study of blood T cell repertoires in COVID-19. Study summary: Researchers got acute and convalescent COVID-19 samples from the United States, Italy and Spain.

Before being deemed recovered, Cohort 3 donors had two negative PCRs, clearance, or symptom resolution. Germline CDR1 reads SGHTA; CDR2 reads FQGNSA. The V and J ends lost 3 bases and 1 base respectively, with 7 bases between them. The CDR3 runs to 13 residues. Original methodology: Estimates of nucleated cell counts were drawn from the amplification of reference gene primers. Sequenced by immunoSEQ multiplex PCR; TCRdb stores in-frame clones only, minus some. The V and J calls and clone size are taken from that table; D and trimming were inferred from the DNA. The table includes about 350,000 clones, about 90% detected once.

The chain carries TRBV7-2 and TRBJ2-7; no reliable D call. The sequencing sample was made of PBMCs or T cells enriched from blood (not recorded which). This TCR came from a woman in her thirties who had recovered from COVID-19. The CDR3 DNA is TGTGCCAGCAGCTTTACATATTCCTACGAGCAGTACTTC. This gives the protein CASSFTYSYEQYF.